Listed below are T cell receptor beta chains from one sample, sequenced in a study of lymphopenia after photon versus proton radiotherapy. Profiling relied on immunoSEQ multiplex PCR, and the TCRdb table lists in-frame clones only, not all of them. The table lists 20,000 to 30,000 clones, over 80% of them singletons, with 21% in the top ten. The source material was peripheral blood, sampled from a patient treated with proton-based radiotherapy. These receptor sequences come from a woman in her 70s with pancreatic cancer. Both conserved end residues are part of each CDR3. A D gene is named only where the DNA matches it firmly. A clone size is listed for some rows: how often the clone was seen (once, few, many), or a class if it is expanded.

size,J,V,D,CDR3,DNA
-,TRBJ2-3,TRBV7-9,-,CASSHLEGGLLPHTQYF,TGTGCCAGCAGCCACCTTGAGGGAGGTCTCCTCCCACATACGCAGTATTTT
-,TRBJ2-7,TRBV7-9,-,CASSLVAEYEQYF,TGTGCCAGCAGCTTAGTGGCGGAATACGAGCAGTACTTC
-,TRBJ2-1,TRBV7-6,-,CASTQDTLGNEQFF,TGTGCCAGCACACAGGACACACTCGGAAATGAGCAGTTCTTC
few,TRBJ1-5,TRBV5-4,-,CASSLDLGSNQPQHF,TGTGCCAGCAGCCTGGACCTTGGGAGCAATCAGCCCCAGCATTTT
-,TRBJ2-7,TRBV19,TRBD2,CASSIASGKTYEQYF,TGTGCCAGTAGTATAGCTAGCGGGAAAACCTACGAGCAGTACTTC
few,TRBJ2-1,TRBV19,-,CASSIWGSNGEQFF,TGTGCCAGTAGTATTTGGGGTTCCAATGGTGAGCAGTTCTTC
-,TRBJ2-5,TRBV11-3,-,CASSSGETQYF,TGTGCCAGCAGCAGCGGGGAGACCCAGTACTTC
-,TRBJ2-5,TRBV30,TRBD1,CAWSLDRAWETQYF,TGTGCCTGGAGTTTGGACAGGGCCTGGGAGACCCAGTACTTC
-,TRBJ2-3,TRBV7-3,TRBD2,CASSPGLASTDTQYF,TGTGCCAGCAGCCCCGGACTAGCGAGCACAGATACGCAGTATTTT
-,TRBJ1-5,TRBV28,-,CASSLFGSQPQHF,TGTGCCAGCAGTTTATTCGGGAGCCAGCCCCAGCATTTT
-,TRBJ1-4,TRBV5-5,-,CASSWAGKTNEKLFF,TGTGCCAGCAGCTGGGCGGGGAAGACTAATGAAAAACTGTTTTTT
few,TRBJ1-1,TRBV7-2,-,CASSLEVGTEAFF,TGTGCCAGCAGCTTAGAGGTCGGAACTGAAGCTTTCTTT
-,TRBJ2-7,TRBV2,TRBD2,CASSETSGRAYEQYF,TGTGCCAGCAGCGAGACTAGCGGGAGGGCCTACGAGCAGTACTTC
-,TRBJ1-5,TRBV19,TRBD1,CASSIEGQGVKPQHF,TGTGCCAGTAGTATAGAAGGACAGGGGGTTAAGCCCCAGCATTTT
-,TRBJ2-2,TRBV13,TRBD1,CASRVDRGRTGELFF,TGTGCCAGCAGGGTGGACAGGGGGCGCACCGGGGAGCTGTTTTTT
few,TRBJ1-1,TRBV18,-,CASSPDGRGSTEAFF,TGTGCCAGCTCACCAGATGGGCGGGGGTCGACTGAAGCTTTCTTT
-,TRBJ2-5,TRBV5-6,TRBD1,CASSQGDRGVQETQYF,TGTGCCAGCAGCCAAGGGGACAGGGGTGTACAAGAGACCCAGTACTTC
once,TRBJ1-1,TRBV6-5,-,CASSGQKPNTEAFF,TGTGCCAGCAGCGGACAGAAACCGAACACTGAAGCTTTCTTT
-,TRBJ2-3,TRBV6-5,TRBD2,CASSYGAGVTDTQYF,TGTGCCAGCAGTTACGGAGCGGGGGTCACAGATACGCAGTATTTT
-,TRBJ2-3,TRBV5-1,TRBD2,CASSLASISGSGNTQYF,TGCGCCAGCAGCTTGGCCTCGATTAGCGGGAGCGGAAATACGCAGTATTTT
once,TRBJ2-1,TRBV4-2,TRBD2,CASSHTPPGLAGPNEQFF,TGTGCCAGCAGCCATACCCCTCCGGGACTAGCGGGTCCAAATGAGCAGTTCTTC